The sample holds a few counts of the clone carrying this TCR beta chain. Its target is unknown. Unique molecular identifiers were incorporated during preparation of the TCRbeta library. TCRdb recomputed calls from the PCR reads with MiXCR, one row per CDR3 protein. Seen here are approximately 130,000 distinct CDR3 sequences, about 9.9% observed once, and the top ten hold 24%. The sample comes from a study of T-cell reconstitution after alpha-beta-depleted transplantation in children. Study-wide findings and caveats: At the one-year point after transplant, T-cell counts and TCRbeta diversity were found to come mostly from T cells that had been newly produced. Reports say that about two months after transplant, the alpha-beta T cells came out of several hundred graft clones that had expanded.

Germline assignment: CDR1 SGHRS and CDR2 YFSETQ. This CDR3 is 15 amino acids long. V dropped 0 bases and J dropped 7 bases, with 15 bases sitting between them. The rearrangement links TRBV5-1 to TRBJ2-3; tentative D call: TRBD1 (5 bases). Sequenced material: PBMCs, mostly from graft donor cells, taken 180 days after TCRalphabeta/CD19-depleted stem cell transplant. The sequence came from a girl under three years old who had a stem cell transplant for combined immunodeficiency, so the T cells may come from the graft donor. The CDR3 nucleotides read TGCGCCAGCAGCTTGGGACAGACCTCCGGGCATACGCAGTATTTT. Translating it yields CASSLGQTSGHTQYF.